The next 2 T cell receptor beta chains were all read from a single sample in a study of T cell responses to AZD1222 COVID-19 vaccine. Profiling relied on immunoSEQ multiplex PCR, and the TCRdb table lists in-frame clones only, not all of them. The sample shows 150,000 to 180,000 clones, 85% to 95% of them seen only once. The sequences come from peripheral blood, collected 28 days after the second AZD1222 dose. The receptors shown here come from an adult who received the AZD1222 COVID-19 vaccine.

In this sample, this clone turned up once. This chain connects TRBV6-1 to TRBJ2-7; weak D call: TRBD2 (6 bases). The CDR3 has 16 amino acids. V was clipped by 2 bases and J by 3 bases, with 17 bases between them. Germline V gene lookup returns CDR1 MNHNS and CDR2 SASEGT. The CDR3 bases are TGTGCCAGCAGTGAATGGGGCGGGGCCTTTTTCTACGAGCAGTACTTC. This codes for CASSEWGGAFFYEQYF.

This sequence joins TRBV7-9 and TRBJ2-1, with TRBD2 identical over 13 bases. Germline CDR1 and CDR2: SEHNR and FQNEAQ (reference sequence). This CDR3 has 18 residues. Trimming removed 2 bases from V and 2 bases from J; junction bases left unmatched: 6. CDR3 DNA: TGTGCCAGCAGCTTATTTCGGACTAGCGGGAGAACCTACAATGAGCAGTTCTTC. Its protein is CASSLFRTSGRTYNEQFF.